This T cell receptor beta chain emerged from a study of blood T cell repertoires in COVID-19. About the research overall: Samples of COVID-19 (acute and convalescent) were obtained from the United States, Italy and Spain. Sources were T cells, B-cell-depleted T cells, or PBMCs; the material itself was cDNA or gDNA.

After removal of 8 bases from V and 6 bases from J, the junction contained 6 bases not matched to a gene. The CDR3 is 13 residues long. Germline V lookup: CDR1 MNHEY, CDR2 SMNVEV (reference sequence). Repertoires were generated with immunoSEQ multiplex PCR, while TCRdb's copy carries only in-frame clones and drops some. The sample yields approximately 150,000 clones, about 81% seen once. The chain links TRBV27 to TRBJ2-7; 11 nucleotides match TRBD1. This receptor was identified in a man aged 55 to 70 with active or convalescent COVID-19. The specimen sequenced was peripheral blood. The CDR3 bases are TGTGCCAGCTGGACAGGGGGCTTGGGCGAGCAGTACTTC. As protein: CASWTGGLGEQYF.